Each of the 27 T cell receptor beta chains below was sequenced from the same sample in a study of T cell responses to AZD1222 COVID-19 vaccine (dated by TCRdb to the early 2020s). Library preparation was by the immunoSEQ multiplex PCR assay. TCRdb took this table from immuneACCESS and kept in-frame rearrangements with V and J called. Such tables lack part of the clones; where checked against another copy, unresolved V genes explain under half of the gap, and the rest is unexplained. In this sample the table shows 120,000 to 150,000 clones, roughly nine tenths of which occur a single time. The ten largest clones take up about 4.7% of the sample. The time point label, read with the paper, signifies: baseline before first vaccination. Sequenced material: peripheral blood, taken on day 0 of AZD1222 vaccination. These receptors were collected from an adult in good health.

This clone was picked up many times. The chain carries TRBV5-4 and TRBJ2-2; TRBD2 matches at 12 bases. The CDR3 contains 16 residues. The germline V gene has CDR1 SGHNT and CDR2 YYREEE (reference sequence). V shed 0 bases, J shed 6 bases, and the junction held 3 bases outside the gene matches. DNA of the CDR3: TGTGCCAGCAGCTTGGGACTAGCGGGAGTTGCCGGGGAGCTGTTTTTT. Amino acids: CASSLGLAGVAGELFF.

The J gene is TRBJ1-5, the V gene TRBV4-3; perhaps TRBD1 as D (5 bases). With 5 bases removed from V and 4 bases from J, the gap between germline ends came to 12 bases. CDR1 is LGHNA and CDR2 is YSLEER in the germline V gene. This CDR3 spans 14 amino acids. The CDR3 DNA reads as TGCGCCAGCAGCGTGGGACGGGGAAATCAGCCCCAGCATTTT. Protein sequence: CASSVGRGNQPQHF.

The chain combines TRBV7-2 with TRBJ1-6, with 8 positions matching TRBD1. The J segment lost 1 base and the V segment lost 7 bases, leaving 3 bases of the junction unmatched. CDR3 length: 15 residues. The germline V gene encodes CDR1 SGHTA and CDR2 FQGNSA. The chain's CDR3 is CASTRQGSYNSPLHF. CDR3 bases: TGTGCCAGCACCCGACAGGGGTCCTATAATTCACCCCTCCACTTT. The variable domain in full, with the rest retrieved from reference TRBV7-2 and TRBJ1-6, is GAGVSQSPSNKVTEKGKDVELRCDPISGHTALYWYRQSLGQGLEFLIYFQGNSAPDKSGLPSDRFSAERTGGSVSTLTIQRTQQEDSAVYLCASTRQGSYNSPLHFGNGTRLTVT.

The chain couples TRBV27 to TRBJ1-1; a weak D match, TRBD1 (5 bases). Germline values: CDR1 MNHEY, CDR2 SMNVEV (reference sequence). This CDR3 spans 16 amino acids. V shed 4 bases and J shed 4 bases, with 19 bases lying between them. The CDR3 is CASSSSPGGGGTEAFF. The CDR3 coding sequence is TGTGCCAGCAGTTCCTCTCCGGGGGGGGGTGGCACTGAAGCTTTCTTT.

The chain recombines TRBV4-1 with TRBJ1-2; 7 bases agree with TRBD1. CDR1 and CDR2 (germline): MGHRA, YSYEKL. Trimming took 4 bases from V and 2 from J; bases not matched to a gene: 4. The CDR3 has 14 residues. The CDR3 sequence is CASSPLTGNYGYTF. In DNA, the CDR3 is TGCGCCAGCAGCCCTCTGACAGGGAACTATGGCTACACCTTC.

This chain links TRBV7-9 with TRBJ1-1; D call uncertain. V lost 7 bases, J lost 3 bases, and 18 bases lay in between. This CDR3 spans 15 amino acids. CDR1 SEHNR and CDR2 FQNEAQ come from the germline V gene (reference sequence). In DNA form, the CDR3 reads TGTGCCAGCATCCAAACCCGGCCGAGGGACACTGAAGCTTTCTTT. Amino acid sequence: CASIQTRPRDTEAFF. Filled out from reference TRBV7-9 and TRBJ1-1, the complete variable domain reads DTGVSQNPRHKITKRGQNVTFRCDPISEHNRLYWYRQTLGQGPEFLTYFQNEAQLEKSRLLSDRFSAERPKGSFSTLEIQRTEQGDSAMYLCASIQTRPRDTEAFFGQGTRLTVV.

V gene TRBV6-4 combines with J gene TRBJ2-1, with 7 bases that match TRBD2. Trimming at V came to 2 bases and at J to 3 bases, leaving 4 bases not matched to a gene. Germline V gene sequence: CDR1 MRHNA, CDR2 SNTAGT. The CDR3 runs 15 residues. CDR3 in amino acids: CASSDGLADYNEQFF. CDR3 bases: TGTGCCAGCAGTGACGGGCTAGCGGACTACAATGAGCAGTTCTTC.

The rearrangement links TRBV28 to TRBJ1-5, with D tentatively TRBD1 (5 bases). Trimming pared 2 bases from V and 6 bases from J, leaving 11 bases between. From germline, CDR1 is MDHEN and CDR2 SYDVKM. The CDR3 is 14 residues long. The CDR3 is CASSLQGLAQPQHF. DNA for the CDR3: TGTGCCAGCAGTTTACAGGGCCTGGCTCAGCCCCAGCATTTT.

This clone was picked up a small number of times. V and J are TRBV7-6 and TRBJ2-7, with 8 bases lining up with TRBD2. The germline gives CDR1 SGHVS, CDR2 FNYEAQ. J gave up 2 bases and V 0 bases, and 6 bases lay outside the gene matches. This CDR3 is built from 16 residues. CDR3 loop: CASSLAATSGPYEQYF. The DNA for the CDR3 is TGTGCCAGCAGCTTAGCCGCTACTAGCGGCCCCTACGAGCAGTACTTC.

The chain couples TRBV9 to TRBJ1-2; no reliable D call. Germline CDR1 is SGDLS and CDR2 is YYNGEE. The CDR3 runs to 14 residues. V dropped 0 bases and J dropped 2 bases, with 8 bases sitting between them. The CDR3 is CASSVVERNYGYTF. The CDR3 DNA is TGTGCCAGCAGCGTAGTCGAGAGAAACTATGGCTACACCTTC.

The V and J genes are TRBV11-3 and TRBJ2-5, with TRBD2 identical over 8 bases. Germline values: CDR1 SGHNT, CDR2 YENEEA. CDR3 length: 16 residues. V lost 1 base, J lost 2 bases, and 6 bases stayed unmatched. CDR3 bases: TGTGCCAGCAGCTTAGGGACGTCTAGCGGGCAAGAGACCCAGTACTTC. Its translation is CASSLGTSSGQETQYF.

J is TRBJ2-7 and V is TRBV29-1; TRBD2 aligns across 7 bases. Germline values: CDR1 SQVTM, CDR2 ANQGSEA. V was pared by 6 bases and J by 0 bases, with 20 bases of the junction left unmatched. This CDR3 spans 18 amino acids. This chain's CDR3 is CSVLKLAGALAPSYEQYF. The CDR3 DNA reads as TGCAGCGTCCTGAAGTTGGCGGGAGCATTGGCTCCCTCCTACGAGCAGTACTTC.

CDR3 sequence (DNA): TGTGCCAGCAGTTCGCGGGGAGTAAGGGAGACCCAGTACTTC. It yields the protein CASSSRGVRETQYF. This chain links TRBV2 with TRBJ2-5; possible D gene TRBD2, 6 bases. CDR1 is SNHLY and CDR2 is FYNNEI in the germline V gene. The CDR3 is made up of 14 amino acids. V was cut by 5 bases and J by 5 bases, with 15 bases left in between.

V and J are TRBV10-3 and TRBJ1-1, with a possible D match to TRBD1 (6 bases). The germline V and J ends were trimmed by 11 bases and 3 bases, with 16 bases remaining between them. CDR1 is ENHRY, CDR2 SYGVKD, per germline. This CDR3 comprises 13 residues. In nucleotides, the CDR3 is TGTGCCTCACGACAGGACCAGGACACTGAAGCTTTCTTT. Its translation: CASRQDQDTEAFF.

The V call is TRBV27, the J call TRBJ2-7, with 10 bases fitting TRBD2. The CDR3 length is 16 residues. The V and J ends lost 2 bases and 4 bases, in that order; junction bases with no gene match: 8. Germline V gene lookup returns CDR1 MNHEY and CDR2 SMNVEV (reference sequence). Here the CDR3 DNA reads TGTGCCAGCAGTTTACGGGTAGCGGGAGGACTATACGAGCAGTACTTC. Its protein product is CASSLRVAGGLYEQYF.

This chain links TRBV7-2 with TRBJ1-4; D is ambiguous. CDR3 length equals 13 residues. Germline V gene lookup returns CDR1 SGHTA and CDR2 FQGNSA. Trimming cost V 5 bases and J 4 bases, with 8 bases left between them. The CDR3, as DNA: TGTGCCAGCAGCCTCAATTATAATGAAAAACTGTTTTTT. Its translation: CASSLNYNEKLFF. The variable domain in full, with the rest retrieved from reference TRBV7-2 and TRBJ1-4, is GAGVSQSPSNKVTEKGKDVELRCDPISGHTALYWYRQSLGQGLEFLIYFQGNSAPDKSGLPSDRFSAERTGGSVSTLTIQRTQQEDSAVYLCASSLNYNEKLFFGSGTQLSVL.

The chain couples TRBV5-1 to TRBJ1-6; no clear D. V shed 6 bases and J shed 7 bases, with 17 bases lying between them. The CDR3 is 15 residues long. Germline V gene lookup returns CDR1 SGHRS and CDR2 YFSETQ. Here the CDR3 reads CASTINGIWNSPLHF. The CDR3, as DNA: TGCGCCAGCACCATTAATGGGATTTGGAATTCACCCCTCCACTTT.

This sequence joins TRBV6-5 and TRBJ1-5; a weak D match, TRBD1 (6 bases). Germline V gene sequence: CDR1 MNHEY, CDR2 SVGAGI. The V and J ends lost 6 bases and 5 bases respectively, with 11 bases between them. CDR3 length: 13 amino acids. The chain's CDR3 is CASRKSGDQPQHF. The DNA for the CDR3 is TGTGCCAGCAGAAAATCAGGGGATCAGCCCCAGCATTTT.

The chain links TRBV11-2 to TRBJ1-2; D call uncertain. From germline, CDR1 is SGHAT and CDR2 FQNNGV. The CDR3 sequence is 15 residues long. Between the trimmed V and J ends, which lost 0 bases and 2 bases, there was a span of 10 bases. The CDR3 here is CASSLERSSNYGYTF. DNA for the CDR3: TGTGCCAGCAGCTTAGAGAGGTCCAGCAACTATGGCTACACCTTC.

The gene calls are TRBV12-5 and TRBJ2-1, with D perhaps matching TRBD1 (5 bases). Trimming stripped 7 bases from V and 8 bases from J, with 15 bases between. Germline V lookup: CDR1 LGHNT, CDR2 FRNRAP. The CDR3 has 13 residues. Written as DNA, the CDR3 is TGTGCTAGTGCAGGGCAGGGTACTTATGAGCAGTTCTTC. Residues: CASAGQGTYEQFF.

The V and J genes are TRBV7-9 and TRBJ1-4; D gene uncertain. The CDR3 totals 16 residues. Trimming shortened V by 5 bases and J by 4 bases, and 17 bases separated the two germline ends. Germline V gene lookup returns CDR1 SEHNR and CDR2 FQNEAQ (reference sequence). CDR3 amino acids: CASSATAGLNNEKLFF. The CDR3 DNA is TGTGCCAGCAGCGCTACCGCGGGCCTTAATAATGAAAAACTGTTTTTT.

The V gene is TRBV11-3, the J gene TRBJ2-1; 7 bases agree with TRBD2. CDR3 length equals 17 residues. CDR1 is SGHNT, CDR2 YENEEA, per germline. With V trimmed by 1 base and J by 2 bases, 8 bases remained unmatched. Written as DNA, the CDR3 is TGTGCCAGCAGCTTAGTCGTGACTAGCAGACCCTACAATGAGCAGTTCTTC. It specifies CASSLVVTSRPYNEQFF.

The rearrangement uses TRBV13 and TRBJ1-3; the D is unclear. Germline CDR1 reads PRHDT; CDR2 reads FYEKMQ (reference sequence). V lost 6 bases and J 0 bases, leaving 9 bases between the germline ends. The CDR3 covers 14 residues. CDR3 sequence (DNA): TGTGCCAGCAGGCGAGGAAGCTCTGGAAACACCATATATTTT. This sequence encodes CASRRGSSGNTIYF.

J is TRBJ1-1 and V is TRBV11-3; D not resolved. V lost 2 bases and J lost 4, with 8 bases in between. Germline V gene data show CDR1 as SGHNT and CDR2 as YENEEA. CDR3 length: 13 amino acids. The CDR3: CASSLMGTTEAFF. The CDR3 bases are TGTGCCAGCAGCTTAATGGGTACCACTGAAGCTTTCTTT. Together with reference TRBV11-3 and TRBJ1-1, the CDR3 gives the full variable domain: EAGVVQSPRYKIIEKKQPVAFWCNPISGHNTLYWYLQNLGQGPELLIRYENEEAVDDSQLPKDRFSAERLKGVDSTLKIQPAELGDSAVYLCASSLMGTTEAFFGQGTRLTVV.

V usage is TRBV9 and J usage is TRBJ2-3, with TRBD2 matching 14 bases. The CDR3 consists of 16 residues. J gave up 6 bases and V 5 bases, and 8 bases lay outside the gene matches. Per germline, CDR1 SGDLS and CDR2 YYNGEE. The CDR3 region is CASREGLAGARDTQYF. In DNA, the CDR3 is TGTGCCAGCAGAGAGGGACTAGCGGGAGCAAGGGATACGCAGTATTTT.

This rearrangement joins TRBV14 to TRBJ2-1; 7 bases are a match to TRBD2. The CDR3 runs 15 residues. Germline CDR1 and CDR2: SGHDN and FVKESK. V trimming: 3 bases; J trimming: 9 bases; junction bases outside the gene matches: 11. The CDR3 region is CASSQVGGEWGEQFF. In DNA, the CDR3 is TGTGCCAGCAGCCAGGTTGGGGGGGAATGGGGTGAGCAGTTCTTC.

The chain links TRBV5-4 to TRBJ2-3, with D hard to call. Germline V gives CDR1 SGHNT, CDR2 YYREEE (reference sequence). The CDR3 has 15 amino acids. Trimming stripped 2 bases from V and 2 bases from J, with 12 bases between. The CDR3 loop is CASSFLERTTDTQYF. The CDR3, as DNA: TGTGCCAGCAGCTTTCTAGAGCGAACCACAGATACGCAGTATTTT.